This TCR beta chain was identified in a study of blood T cells in healthy people across ages. Findings and caveats of the study: Estimates of diversity drawn from one million T cells were considered underestimates.

About this clonotype itself: Antigen: not known.

Next came a second PCR, run for about 7 to 11 cycles, which used a sample-barcoded 5' primer along with a J-beta primer mix. One entry per CDR3 protein results from TCRdb running MiXCR on the 5' RACE reads. The table lists about a million distinct CDR3 sequences, around two fifths of them singletons, with around 14% in the top ten. The sequence came from a young man in good health. What was sequenced was blood.

CDR3 amino acids: CASSVGREAFF. Written as DNA, the CDR3 is TGTGCCAGCAGTGTCGGACGTGAAGCTTTCTTT. The rearrangement links TRBV2 to TRBJ1-1; D not resolved. V dropped 4 bases and J dropped 7 bases, with 7 bases sitting between them. The CDR3 length is 11 residues. Germline values: CDR1 SNHLY, CDR2 FYNNEI.